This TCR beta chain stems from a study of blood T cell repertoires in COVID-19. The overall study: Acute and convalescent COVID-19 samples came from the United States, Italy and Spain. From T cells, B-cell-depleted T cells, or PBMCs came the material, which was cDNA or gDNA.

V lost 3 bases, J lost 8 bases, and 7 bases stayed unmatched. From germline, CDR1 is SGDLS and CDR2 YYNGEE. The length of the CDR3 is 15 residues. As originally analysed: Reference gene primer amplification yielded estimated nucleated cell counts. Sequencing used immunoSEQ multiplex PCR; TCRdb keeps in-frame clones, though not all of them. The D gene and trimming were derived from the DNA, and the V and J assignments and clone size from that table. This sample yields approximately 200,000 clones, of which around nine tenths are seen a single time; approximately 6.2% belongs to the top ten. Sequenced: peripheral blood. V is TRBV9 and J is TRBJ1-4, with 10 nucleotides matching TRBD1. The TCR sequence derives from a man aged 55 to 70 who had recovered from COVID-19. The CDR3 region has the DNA TGTGCCAGCAGCGCGGCGGGGACAGGGGAGGAAAAACTGTTTTTT. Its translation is CASSAAGTGEEKLFF. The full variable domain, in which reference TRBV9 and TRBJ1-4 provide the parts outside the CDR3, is DSGVTQTPKHLITATGQRVTLRCSPRSGDLSVYWYQQSLDQGLQFLIQYYNGEERAKGNILERFSAQQFPDLHSELNLSSLELGDSALYFCASSAAGTGEEKLFFGSGTQLSVL.